Listed below are T cell receptor beta chains from one sample, sequenced in a study of blood T cell repertoires in COVID-19. Data came from immunoSEQ multiplex PCR; TCRdb stores just in-frame clones and leaves some out. The table includes about 12,000 clones, about three quarters detected once. The specimen was peripheral blood. The receptors were sampled from a human donor in a cohort sampled during active COVID-19. Each CDR3 is given with its conserved first and last residue. A D gene is named only where the DNA matches it firmly. Not all rows give a size; the values are once, few, many and, for expanded clones, a class.

abundance	v_gene	j_gene	d_gene	CDR3nt	CDR3aa
few	TRBV2	TRBJ1-2	.	TGTGCCAGCAGTAGTGATGGGCAGTTTAACTATGGCTACACCTTC	CASSSDGQFNYGYTF
.	TRBV24-1	TRBJ2-6	.	TGTGCCACCAGTGAGTGGCGGTTCTCTGGGGCCAACGTCCTGACTTTC	CATSEWRFSGANVLTF
.	TRBV7-6	TRBJ2-1	.	TGTGCCAGCAGCTCCCTTAACCTGGCTTCCTCCTACAATGAGCAGTTCTTC	CASSSLNLASSYNEQFF
.	TRBV30	TRBJ2-5	TRBD2	TGTGCCTGGAGTCCGGGGGGGGAGACCCAGTACTTC	CAWSPGGETQYF
.	TRBV19	TRBJ1-2	TRBD1	TGTGCCAGTAGTCCTACAGGGGGCGCGAGGGGCTACACCTTC	CASSPTGGARGYTF
.	TRBV7-9	TRBJ2-5	TRBD1	TGTGCCAGCAGCTTGGGGACAGGTATATCGGAGACCCAGTACTTC	CASSLGTGISETQYF
.	TRBV28	TRBJ2-1	TRBD2	TGTGCCAGCAGTATTTCTAGCGGGGGACGCAATGAGCAGTTCTTC	CASSISSGGRNEQFF
.	TRBV29-1	TRBJ2-7	TRBD2	TGCAGCGTTGCGGAGGCGGGGGGGCAGTACTTC	CSVAEAGGQYF
.	TRBV28	TRBJ2-6	.	TGTGCCAGCAGGGAGGGTCTCCGCTCTGGGGCCAACGTCCTGACTTTC	CASREGLRSGANVLTF
.	TRBV2	TRBJ2-3	TRBD2	TGTGCCAGCAGTGAAGGGCTAGCGGGGATCACAGATACGCAGTATTTT	CASSEGLAGITDTQYF
few	TRBV7-8	TRBJ2-7	.	TGTGCCAGCAGCATGACAGGGAGGGAGCAGTACTTC	CASSMTGREQYF
.	TRBV4-1	TRBJ2-5	TRBD2	TGCGCCAGCAGCCCCGTGCACGGGACTAGCAGACTGAAGGAAGAGACCCAGTACTTC	CASSPVHGTSRLKEETQYF
.	TRBV30	TRBJ2-7	TRBD1	TGTGCCTGGAGTGCAAGGACAGGGATCTACGAGCAGTACTTC	CAWSARTGIYEQYF
.	TRBV6-6	TRBJ1-6	.	TGTGCCAGCAGCCCCCACTATAATTCACCCCTCCACTTT	CASSPHYNSPLHF
once	TRBV28	TRBJ1-6	TRBD1	TGTGCCAGCAGTTGGCAGGGGGCATTTTCACCCCTCCACTTT	CASSWQGAFSPLHF
.	TRBV23-1	TRBJ2-2	.	TGCGCCAGCAGTCAATTAGGGGCCATACTAAACACCGGGGAGCTGTTTTTT	CASSQLGAILNTGELFF
.	TRBV7-9	TRBJ2-2	.	TGTGCCAGCAGCTTGGGCATAACAGGGACCGGGGAGCTGTTTTTT	CASSLGITGTGELFF
.	TRBV7-9	TRBJ2-7	.	TGTGCCAGCAGCTTGGACAACTACGAGCAGTACTTC	CASSLDNYEQYF
medium-sized	TRBV29-1	TRBJ2-7	TRBD1	TGCAGCGTTGCCAGACAGGGGGTGAAGTACGAGCAGTACTTC	CSVARQGVKYEQYF
.	TRBV6-5	TRBJ2-7	.	TGTGCCAGCAGAACCGGGGCCTACGAGCAGTACTTC	CASRTGAYEQYF
.	TRBV7-6	TRBJ1-5	.	TGTGCCAGCAGCTGGGCCGTGGCAGCCGATAGCAATCAGCCCCAGCATTTT	CASSWAVAADSNQPQHF
few	TRBV11-2	TRBJ1-3	.	TGTGCCAGCAGCTTGGACACTTCAGGTGGAAACACCATATATTTT	CASSLDTSGGNTIYF
.	TRBV11-2	TRBJ2-7	TRBD1	TGTGCCAGCAGCGCCTTGACAGGGGGCGGCGAGCAGTACTTC	CASSALTGGGEQYF
.	TRBV9	TRBJ2-5	TRBD2	TGTGCCAGCAGCGTAGGAGGGAGCGGGAGGGAGACCCAGTACTTC	CASSVGGSGRETQYF
.	TRBV30	TRBJ1-2	.	TGTGCCTGGGCCCTACCCCTCCCTAACTATGGCTACACCTTC	CAWALPLPNYGYTF